These 9 T cell receptor beta chains originate from one sample sequenced in a study of T cells in women clearing cervical HPV infection. Libraries were prepared by immunoSEQ multiplex PCR; TCRdb keeps only in-frame clonotypes and omits some of them. Its clone listing holds about 48,000 clones. Sequencing was performed on blood buffy coat. These receptors were obtained from a woman between 18 and 70 years old with a cervical HPV16 infection that either progressed to CIN3+ or cleared (not recorded which).

Note on this clone: The CDR3 extends 3 residues past the end of the read, so its final part is completed from the germline J gene. The rearrangement joins TRBV7-6 to TRBJ2-7; 12 bases line up with TRBD2. J was trimmed by 4 bases and V by 1 base; bases with no gene match: 5. This CDR3 is 16 amino acids long. Per germline, CDR1 SGHVS and CDR2 FNYEAQ. The sequenced CDR3 bases are TGTGCCAGCAGCTTAGGGGGACTAGCGGGCCGTTACGAG. Amino acid sequence: CASSLGGLAGRYE. The full CDR3 is CASSLGGLAGRYEQYF.

The CDR3 sequence: CASSLMGRGGGSYEQYF. The sequenced CDR3 bases are TGCGCCAGCAGCTTGATGGGGCGTGGAGGGGGATCCTACGAG. This rearrangement joins TRBV5-1 to TRBJ2-7, with D perhaps matching TRBD1 or TRBD2 (6 bases each). The read ends 3 residues before the CDR3 terminus; that terminus is restored from the germline J gene. CDR3 length equals 17 residues. Germline V gene lookup returns CDR1 SGHRS and CDR2 YFSETQ. Trimming left V 1 base short and J 1 base short, with 18 bases between.

About this clone: The read falls 3 residues short of the CDR3 end, and the missing part is taken from the germline J gene. The rearrangement links TRBV29-1 to TRBJ1-1; TRBD1 matches at 7 bases. With 5 bases clipped from V and 0 bases from J, the junction kept 3 bases outside the gene matches. This CDR3 is 13 amino acids long. In germline, CDR1 is SQVTM, CDR2 ANQGSEA. CDR3 sequence: CSVKQGLNTEAFF. The sequenced CDR3 bases are TGCAGCGTTAAACAGGGGTTGAACACTGAA. The full variable domain, with the rest looked up from reference TRBV29-1 and TRBJ1-1, is SAVISQKPSRDICQRGTSLTIQCQVDSQVTMMFWYRQQPGQSLTLIATANQGSEATYESGFVIDKFPISRPNLTFSTLTVSNMSPEDSSIYLCSVKQGLNTEAFFGQGTRLTVV.

Turning to this clone: The read ends 3 residues before the CDR3 terminus; that terminus is restored from the germline J gene. The chain couples TRBV7-9 to TRBJ2-7; TRBD1 matches at 7 bases. The V gene's germline CDR1 is SEHNR and CDR2 FQNEAQ (reference sequence). The CDR3 length is 14 residues. After removal of 5 bases from V and 6 bases from J, the junction contained 10 bases not matched to a gene. The CDR3 loop is CASSATGASGEQYF. The DNA read from the CDR3 is TGTGCCAGCAGCGCCACAGGGGCCTCGGGCGAG.

Points on this clone: The CDR3 is cut off 3 residues early in the read; its end comes from the germline J gene. The chain couples TRBV18 to TRBJ1-1, with TRBD1 matching 8 bases. V gave up 6 bases and J gave up 5 bases; unmatched junction bases: 8. CDR1 KGHSH and CDR2 LQKENI come from the germline V gene. The CDR3 is 14 amino acids. The CDR3 sequence is CASSLQGGDTEAFF. The part of the CDR3 DNA that was read is TGTGCCAGCTCCCTACAGGGGGGAGATACTGAA.

Comments on this clone: The read is 3 residues too short to cover the CDR3 end, so that end is filled in from the germline J gene. The rearrangement links TRBV18 to TRBJ1-2; 8 nucleotides match TRBD1. J lost 3 bases, V lost 4 bases, and 4 bases had no gene match. CDR3 length equals 14 residues. Per the germline V gene, CDR1 is KGHSH and CDR2 is LQKENI. CDR3 DNA (partial): TGTGCCAGCTCACAGACAGGGGAAGACTATGGC. This translates into CASSQTGEDYG. In full, the CDR3 reads CASSQTGEDYGYTF.

As concerns this clone: The CDR3 extends 3 residues past the end of the read, so its final part is completed from the germline J gene. The chain has TRBV13 and TRBJ2-6, with 9 bases fitting TRBD1. The CDR3 length is 20 residues. Germline V lookup: CDR1 PRHDT, CDR2 FYEKMQ (reference sequence). V shed 4 bases and J 4 bases; nucleotides not matched to a gene: 17. The covered CDR3 bases are TGTGCCAGCAGCTCCCCAAACCGGGACAGGGCTATGCACGGGGCCAACGTC. Its protein product is CASSSPNRDRAMHGANV. The entire CDR3 sequence reads CASSSPNRDRAMHGANVLTF. Using reference TRBV13 and TRBJ2-6 for the parts outside the CDR3, the full variable domain is AAGVIQSPRHLIKEKRETATLKCYPIPRHDTVYWYQQGPGQDPQFLISFYEKMQSDKGSIPDRFSAQQFSDYHSELNMSSLELGDSALYFCASSSPNRDRAMHGANVLTFGAGSRLTVL.

Concerning this clone: The observed sequence ends 3 residues before the CDR3 terminus, with the missing tail filled in from the germline J gene. The chain carries TRBV5-1 and TRBJ2-1; TRBD2 agrees at 7 bases. Germline loops: CDR1 SGHRS, CDR2 YFSETQ. With V trimmed by 4 bases and J by 2 bases, 6 bases remained unmatched. The CDR3 contains 15 residues. The CDR3 spells CASSPGLGTYNEQFF. The part of the CDR3 DNA that was read is TGCGCCAGCAGCCCTGGACTAGGGACCTACAATGAG.

In regard to this clone: Read data end 3 residues before the CDR3 end; the end is taken from the germline J gene. Within the sample, other DNA sequences also encode this same CDR3. The V call is TRBV30, the J call TRBJ2-3; D is uncertain. The germline V gene encodes CDR1 GTSNPN and CDR2 SVGIG (reference sequence). The V gene lost 4 bases and the J gene lost 5 bases, with 13 bases spanning the gap. The CDR3 extends over 13 amino acids. CDR3 sequence: CAWKERVVDTQYF. The sequenced CDR3 bases are TGTGCCTGGAAGGAGCGTGTGGTAGATACG.